This TCR beta chain was recovered during a study of blood T cell repertoires in COVID-19. In the original processing: Reference gene primer amplification in the assay estimated nucleated cell counts. TCRdb's copy holds only in-frame clones and misses some; the assay was immunoSEQ multiplex PCR. V, J and clone size reflect that table, while D and trimming were determined from the DNA. Among more than 120,000 clones, around 87% were seen once, and the ten largest hold approximately 40%. This TCR was recovered from a middle-aged man who had recovered from COVID-19. The material sequenced was peripheral blood.

CDR3 nucleotides: TGTGCCCAATCCGGGCAGGGGGGCTCCTACGAGCAGTACTTC. Residues: CAQSGQGGSYEQYF. The chain uses TRBV30 and TRBJ2-7, with TRBD1 as a possible D gene (7 bases). With 8 bases removed from V and 0 bases from J, the gap between germline ends came to 17 bases. Germline V gives CDR1 GTSNPN, CDR2 SVGIG (reference sequence). This CDR3 is 14 amino acids long.